These 23 T cell receptor beta chains came from one sample sequenced in a study of blood T cell repertoires in COVID-19. Assay: immunoSEQ multiplex PCR; the TCRdb copy retains only in-frame clones and omits some. The table has fewer than 20,000 clones, roughly 82% seen once; the top ten hold less than 25%. Sequences were obtained from peripheral blood. The receptors were sampled from a man of 80 years or more with active COVID-19.

The chain uses TRBV30 and TRBJ2-7; TRBD1 matches at 7 bases. After removal of 7 bases from V and 0 bases from J, the junction contained 9 bases not matched to a gene. Per the germline V gene, CDR1 is GTSNPN and CDR2 is SVGIG (reference sequence). The CDR3 covers 14 residues. Here the CDR3 reads CASPAAGGSYEQYF. DNA of the CDR3: TGTGCCTCCCCGGCGGCAGGGGGCTCCTACGAGCAGTACTTC.

The chain recombines TRBV9 with TRBJ2-5; D may be TRBD1 (6 bases). CDR3 size: 12 residues. CDR1 is SGDLS, CDR2 YYNGEE, per germline. V dropped 6 bases and J dropped 4 bases, with 10 bases sitting between them. In DNA, the CDR3 is TGTGCCAGCAAAGGGGGTGGAGAGACCCAGTACTTC. This codes for CASKGGGETQYF.

The chain joins TRBV19 to TRBJ2-1, with TRBD2 identical over 9 bases. This CDR3 is built from 15 residues. V shed 3 bases and J 2 bases; nucleotides not matched to a gene: 2. From germline, CDR1 is LNHDA and CDR2 SQIVND (reference sequence). In DNA, the CDR3 is TGTGCCAGTAGTATCGCTAGCGGGACCTACAATGAGCAGTTCTTC. Translating gives CASSIASGTYNEQFF.

This sequence joins TRBV29-1 and TRBJ2-7; 8 positions match TRBD2. CDR1 is SQVTM and CDR2 is ANQGSEA in the germline V gene. This CDR3 region has 14 residues. The V segment lost 0 bases and the J segment 2 bases; nucleotides outside the gene matches: 3. CDR3 DNA sequence: TGCAGCGTTGAAGATATAGCGGGGACCTACGAGCAGTACTTC. Protein product: CSVEDIAGTYEQYF.

The chain links TRBV12-3 or TRBV12-4 to TRBJ2-7; D is undetermined. Trimming cost V 5 bases and J 3 bases, with 11 bases left between them. The CDR3 totals 13 residues. In DNA, the CDR3 is TGTGCCAGCAGTGAGCCGAACCGCTACGAGCAGTACTTC. Protein: CASSEPNRYEQYF.

The chain joins TRBV10-3 to TRBJ1-3; TRBD1 matches 8 bases. Germline V CDR1 and CDR2: ENHRY, SYGVKD. CDR3 size: 14 residues. The ends lost 3 bases at V and 4 bases at J; junction bases unmatched: 2. DNA of the CDR3: TGTGCCATCAGTGAACGACAGGGGGGAAACACCATATATTTT. This translates into CAISERQGGNTIYF.

The rearrangement joins TRBV12-5 to TRBJ2-5; maybe TRBD1 (7 bases). This CDR3 region has 14 residues. Germline assignment: CDR1 LGHNT and CDR2 FRNRAP. Between the trimmed V and J ends, which lost 6 bases and 3 bases, there was a span of 14 bases. The CDR3 spells CASGRGTVEETQYF. The CDR3 nucleotides read TGTGCTAGTGGCCGCGGGACAGTTGAAGAGACCCAGTACTTC.

The gene calls are TRBV6-4 and TRBJ2-1, with 10 bases identical to TRBD1. The germline gives CDR1 MRHNA, CDR2 SNTAGT. V lost 1 base, J lost 8 bases, and 11 bases stayed unmatched. The CDR3 loop spans 17 amino acids. CDR3 sequence reads: CASSDYFGGTGVDEQFF. DNA for the CDR3: TGTGCCAGCAGTGACTATTTTGGAGGGACAGGGGTCGATGAGCAGTTCTTC.

This clone occurred a few times. J is TRBJ2-7 and V is TRBV7-2; D ambiguous. V dropped 1 base and J dropped 4 bases, with 8 bases sitting between them. From germline, CDR1 is SGHTA and CDR2 FQGNSA. This CDR3 has 13 amino acids. The CDR3, as DNA: TGTGCCAGCAGCTTAGGTCCCAGATACGAGCAGTACTTC. The encoded protein is CASSLGPRYEQYF.

This rearrangement joins TRBV30 to TRBJ2-7; the D is unclear. Germline V CDR1 and CDR2: GTSNPN, SVGIG (reference sequence). The CDR3 covers 13 residues. Deletions cut 8 bases from V and 0 bases from J, with 14 bases between. In DNA form, the CDR3 reads TGTGCCGGAGCCGACGGAAGCTCCTACGAGCAGTACTTC. It specifies CAGADGSSYEQYF. The variable domain in full, with the rest retrieved from reference TRBV30 and TRBJ2-7, is SQTIHQWPATLVQPVGSPLSLECTVEGTSNPNLYWYRQAAGRGLQLLFYSVGIGQISSEVPQNLSASRPQDRQFILSSKKLLLSDSGFYLCAGADGSSYEQYFGPGTRLTVT.

This clone was recorded only once. This sequence joins TRBV5-1 and TRBJ2-5; 10 bases agree with TRBD2. Germline CDR1 is SGHRS and CDR2 is YFSETQ. This CDR3 contains 14 residues. V shed 5 bases, J shed 3 bases, and the junction held 4 bases outside the gene matches. CDR3 sequence (DNA): TGCGCCAGCAGTTATGGACTAGCGGAAGAGACCCAGTACTTC. Translated, it gives CASSYGLAEETQYF.

The rearrangement links TRBV19 to TRBJ1-2; D is undetermined. The V end lost 6 bases, the J end lost 3 bases, and 14 bases lay between the germline ends. Germline assignment: CDR1 LNHDA and CDR2 SQIVND (reference sequence). CDR3 length equals 14 residues. The CDR3: CASRGTGNHYGYTF. The DNA for the CDR3 is TGTGCCAGTAGGGGCACCGGGAATCACTATGGCTACACCTTC.

This clone showed up just once. The chain joins TRBV3-1 (or the pseudogene TRBV3-2) to TRBJ2-7; 7 bases are shared with TRBD2. Germline CDR1 and CDR2: LGHDT and YNNKEL (reference sequence). V lost 2 bases and J lost 5; bases outside the gene matches: 6. This CDR3 comprises 14 residues. The CDR3 protein is CASSQLAGAHEQYF. CDR3 nucleotides: TGTGCCAGCAGCCAACTGGCGGGAGCTCACGAGCAGTACTTC.

This sequence joins TRBV27 and TRBJ1-2, with 10 bases lining up with TRBD1. The CDR3 covers 15 residues. Looked up from germline, CDR1 is MNHEY and CDR2 is SMNVEV (reference sequence). Trimming cost V 5 bases and J 7 bases; bases outside gene matches: 10. This CDR3 is CASSTPGQGRSGYTF. The CDR3 DNA sequence: TGTGCCAGCAGTACGCCGGGACAGGGGAGGAGTGGCTACACCTTC.

The chain combines TRBV12-3 or TRBV12-4 with TRBJ2-5, with D perhaps TRBD1 (6 bases). Trimming removed 8 bases from V and 4 bases from J, with 11 bases in between. The CDR3 extends over 12 amino acids. The CDR3 sequence is CASCRDIETQYF. The CDR3 nucleotides are TGTGCCAGCTGCCGGGACATAGAGACCCAGTACTTC.

This chain links TRBV9 with TRBJ1-1; a weak D match, TRBD1 (5 bases). In germline, CDR1 is SGDLS, CDR2 YYNGEE. V lost 4 bases and J 1 base, leaving 20 bases between the germline ends. There are 17 residues in the CDR3. CDR3 sequence: CASSPSIGAPGNTEAFF. CDR3 in DNA: TGTGCCAGCAGCCCGTCCATAGGGGCCCCTGGGAACACTGAAGCTTTCTTT. The full variable domain, in which reference TRBV9 and TRBJ1-1 provide the parts outside the CDR3, is DSGVTQTPKHLITATGQRVTLRCSPRSGDLSVYWYQQSLDQGLQFLIQYYNGEERAKGNILERFSAQQFPDLHSELNLSSLELGDSALYFCASSPSIGAPGNTEAFFGQGTRLTVV.

The table lists this clone with a count of one. The chain recombines TRBV11-2 with TRBJ1-5; 9 bases are a match to TRBD1. The CDR3 is 15 amino acids. V shed 0 bases, J shed 7 bases, and the junction held 4 bases outside the gene matches. Germline lookup yields CDR1 SGHAT and CDR2 FQNNGV. The CDR3 nucleotides read TGTGCCAGCAGCTTAGAACAGGGGGCTGGACAGCCCCAGCATTTT. Protein: CASSLEQGAGQPQHF.

This sequence joins TRBV27 and TRBJ1-6, with unresolved D. From germline, CDR1 is MNHEY and CDR2 SMNVEV (reference sequence). The V and J ends lost 5 bases and 0 bases respectively, with 17 bases between them. CDR3 length: 18 residues. CDR3 sequence reads: CASSKWAEKSSYNSPLHF. DNA for the CDR3: TGTGCCAGCAGTAAATGGGCAGAAAAAAGCTCCTATAATTCACCCCTCCACTTT.

V gene TRBV6-1 combines with J gene TRBJ2-1; TRBD1 aligns across 7 bases. V trimming: 3 bases; J trimming: 14 bases; junction bases outside the gene matches: 10. The CDR3 has 13 residues. CDR1 and CDR2 from the germline V gene are MNHNS and SASEGT. Here the CDR3 DNA reads TGTGCCAGCAGTGACCCAATGGACAGGCGCAAGTTCTTC. This codes for CASSDPMDRRKFF.

The CDR3: CASSQVGRDGGYTF. The CDR3 nucleotides read TGTGCCAGCAGCCAAGTCGGCAGGGATGGTGGCTACACCTTC. The chain recombines TRBV3-1 (or the pseudogene TRBV3-2) with TRBJ1-2; D might be TRBD1 (5 bases). This CDR3 is 14 amino acids long. CDR1 and CDR2 (germline): LGHDT, YNNKEL (reference sequence). V dropped 1 base and J dropped 7 bases, with 13 bases sitting between them.

This clone was counted once. This rearrangement joins TRBV11-2 to TRBJ2-1, with D perhaps TRBD2 (6 bases). Germline V CDR1 and CDR2: SGHAT, FQNNGV. V was cut by 5 bases and J by 1 base, with 12 bases left in between. This CDR3 has 15 amino acids. The CDR3 region is CASSRTGGSYNEQFF. DNA of the CDR3: TGTGCCAGCAGCCGAACCGGGGGATCCTACAATGAGCAGTTCTTC.

The rearrangement joins TRBV2 to TRBJ2-5; D gene unclear. Trimming cost V 3 bases and J 1 base, with 6 bases left between them. This CDR3 is 13 amino acids long. Per the germline V gene, CDR1 is SNHLY and CDR2 is FYNNEI. CDR3: CASSDSGQETQYF. The CDR3, as DNA: TGTGCCAGCAGTGATTCCGGCCAAGAGACCCAGTACTTC.

The table lists this clone with a count of one. This chain connects TRBV11-2 to TRBJ2-7, with 9 bases matching TRBD2. The germline CDR1 and CDR2 sequences are SGHAT and FQNNGV. CDR3 length: 15 amino acids. J lost 2 bases, V lost 5 bases, and 7 bases had no gene match. The CDR3 loop is CASSPGTSLTYEQYF. For the CDR3, the DNA is TGTGCCAGCAGCCCCGGGACTAGCTTAACCTACGAGCAGTACTTC.